A selection of T cell receptor beta chains follows, all from one sample in a study of blood T cell repertoires in COVID-19. Generated by immunoSEQ multiplex PCR, the TCRdb table keeps only in-frame clones and is missing some. Of under 85,000 clones in the sample, almost 90% are singletons; the top ten hold approximately 5.3%. The sequenced sample consisted of peripheral blood. The receptors here all came from a man aged 45-60 years with acute or convalescent COVID-19. Each CDR3 is given with its conserved first and last residue. The order of the fields is J gene, D gene, V gene, clone size, CDR3 protein, CDR3 DNA. A D gene is named only where the DNA matches it firmly. Expanded clones are given a class, and other clones once, few, many or no size at all.

j_call: TRBJ2-1; d_call: NA; v_call: TRBV11-2; clone_size: NA; cdr3_aa: CASSLVGRLPYNEQFF; cdr3_nt: TGTGCCAGCAGCTTAGTTGGGAGACTGCCCTACAATGAGCAGTTCTTC
j_call: TRBJ2-5; d_call: TRBD2; v_call: TRBV7-7; clone_size: few; cdr3_aa: CASSLSPTGTTLQETQYF; cdr3_nt: TGTGCCAGCAGCTTATCTCCGACCGGGACTACTCTTCAAGAGACCCAGTACTTC
j_call: TRBJ2-3; d_call: NA; v_call: TRBV7-9; clone_size: NA; cdr3_aa: CASSQFGGPSTDTQYF; cdr3_nt: TGTGCCAGCAGCCAGTTCGGGGGGCCCTCCACAGATACGCAGTATTTT
j_call: TRBJ2-2; d_call: NA; v_call: TRBV21-1; clone_size: NA; cdr3_aa: CASRRLSGSNTGELFF; cdr3_nt: TGTGCCAGCAGGAGGCTCAGTGGCTCGAACACCGGGGAGCTGTTTTTT
j_call: TRBJ2-1; d_call: TRBD1; v_call: TRBV3-1/TRBV3-2; clone_size: NA; cdr3_aa: CASSGQGGYNEQFF; cdr3_nt: TGTGCCAGCAGCGGACAGGGGGGGTACAATGAGCAGTTCTTC
j_call: TRBJ2-1; d_call: TRBD2; v_call: TRBV5-1; clone_size: NA; cdr3_aa: CASSLGSKILAGVHNEQFF; cdr3_nt: TGCGCCAGCAGCTTAGGGTCAAAAATACTAGCGGGAGTACACAATGAGCAGTTCTTC
j_call: TRBJ2-2; d_call: NA; v_call: TRBV10-2; clone_size: once; cdr3_aa: CASSEGGGGPRTGELFF; cdr3_nt: TGCGCCAGCAGTGAGGGGGGCGGGGGCCCGCGAACCGGGGAGCTGTTTTTT
j_call: TRBJ1-4; d_call: TRBD1; v_call: TRBV2; clone_size: once; cdr3_aa: CASRTGTGIEKLFF; cdr3_nt: TGTGCCAGCAGAACCGGGACAGGGATCGAAAAACTGTTTTTT
j_call: TRBJ2-7; d_call: NA; v_call: TRBV4-1; clone_size: NA; cdr3_aa: CASSQVVGGHEQYF; cdr3_nt: TGCGCCAGCAGCCAAGTTGTGGGAGGACACGAGCAGTACTTC
j_call: TRBJ1-6; d_call: NA; v_call: TRBV6-5; clone_size: NA; cdr3_aa: CASNVQGSYNSPLHF; cdr3_nt: TGTGCCAGCAATGTACAGGGCTCCTATAATTCACCCCTCCACTTT
j_call: TRBJ2-3; d_call: TRBD2; v_call: TRBV4-2; clone_size: NA; cdr3_aa: CASSPLAGSTDTQYF; cdr3_nt: TGTGCCAGCAGCCCCCTAGCGGGAAGCACAGATACGCAGTATTTT
j_call: TRBJ1-5; d_call: TRBD1; v_call: TRBV5-5; clone_size: NA; cdr3_aa: CASSLRQGAGISNQPQHF; cdr3_nt: TGTGCCAGCAGCTTGAGACAGGGGGCGGGTATCAGCAATCAGCCCCAGCATTTT
j_call: TRBJ2-2; d_call: TRBD1; v_call: TRBV19; clone_size: NA; cdr3_aa: CASSFLPGQGRGELFF; cdr3_nt: TGTGCCAGTAGTTTTCTCCCGGGACAGGGAAGGGGGGAGCTGTTTTTT
j_call: TRBJ2-3; d_call: TRBD1; v_call: TRBV12-5; clone_size: NA; cdr3_aa: CASGSGQGRGDTQYF; cdr3_nt: TGTGCTAGTGGTTCGGGACAGGGGCGGGGAGATACGCAGTATTTT
j_call: TRBJ1-4; d_call: NA; v_call: TRBV5-1; clone_size: NA; cdr3_aa: CASSLDGTTREKLFF; cdr3_nt: TGCGCCAGCAGCTTGGACGGGACAACTCGGGAAAAACTGTTTTTT
j_call: TRBJ2-1; d_call: TRBD2; v_call: TRBV5-6; clone_size: NA; cdr3_aa: CASSSVEISGSPRDEQFF; cdr3_nt: TGTGCCAGCAGCTCCGTGGAGATTAGCGGGAGCCCCCGCGATGAGCAGTTCTTC
j_call: TRBJ2-5; d_call: TRBD1; v_call: TRBV7-9; clone_size: NA; cdr3_aa: CASSLEFGQGVETQYF; cdr3_nt: TGTGCCAGCAGCTTAGAGTTCGGACAGGGGGTAGAGACCCAGTACTTC
j_call: TRBJ2-7; d_call: TRBD2; v_call: TRBV7-6; clone_size: NA; cdr3_aa: CASSLRLAGIYEQYF; cdr3_nt: TGTGCCAGCAGCTTAAGACTAGCGGGAATATACGAGCAGTACTTC
j_call: TRBJ2-7; d_call: TRBD1; v_call: TRBV5-8; clone_size: NA; cdr3_aa: CASSLRQQGNEQYF; cdr3_nt: TGTGCCAGCAGCTTGAGGCAACAGGGGAACGAGCAGTACTTC
j_call: TRBJ2-1; d_call: TRBD1; v_call: TRBV3-1/TRBV3-2; clone_size: NA; cdr3_aa: CASSDTDRAPLGNEQFF; cdr3_nt: TGTGCCAGCAGCGACACCGACAGGGCGCCTTTGGGGAATGAGCAGTTCTTC
j_call: TRBJ2-7; d_call: NA; v_call: TRBV25-1; clone_size: NA; cdr3_aa: CASSESAPGTSYEQYF; cdr3_nt: TGTGCCAGCAGTGAGAGTGCCCCAGGGACTTCCTACGAGCAGTACTTC
j_call: TRBJ1-6; d_call: TRBD1; v_call: TRBV19; clone_size: NA; cdr3_aa: CASSRQGGSPLHF; cdr3_nt: TGTGCCAGTAGTAGACAGGGTGGATCACCCCTCCACTTT
j_call: TRBJ2-7; d_call: TRBD2; v_call: TRBV4-1; clone_size: NA; cdr3_aa: CASSQKEGLDSEQYF; cdr3_nt: TGCGCCAGCAGCCAAAAGGAAGGACTAGATTCGGAGCAGTACTTC
j_call: TRBJ1-6; d_call: TRBD1; v_call: TRBV25-1; clone_size: NA; cdr3_aa: CASSEMEGAIYNSPLHF; cdr3_nt: TGTGCCAGCAGTGAAATGGAGGGGGCCATCTATAATTCACCCCTCCACTTT
j_call: TRBJ2-5; d_call: TRBD2; v_call: TRBV30; clone_size: NA; cdr3_aa: CAWSIGLAGDETQYF; cdr3_nt: TGTGCCTGGAGTATCGGACTAGCGGGAGATGAGACCCAGTACTTC
j_call: TRBJ2-7; d_call: TRBD2; v_call: TRBV5-1; clone_size: NA; cdr3_aa: CASSMGLAGDEQYF; cdr3_nt: TGCGCCAGCAGCATGGGACTAGCGGGAGACGAGCAGTACTTC
j_call: TRBJ1-2; d_call: NA; v_call: TRBV4-3; clone_size: NA; cdr3_aa: CASSQEKHHYGYTF; cdr3_nt: TGCGCCAGCAGCCAAGAGAAACACCACTATGGCTACACCTTC
j_call: TRBJ2-3; d_call: TRBD2; v_call: TRBV5-5; clone_size: once; cdr3_aa: CASGPGLAGTDTQYF; cdr3_nt: TGTGCCAGCGGTCCGGGACTAGCGGGAACAGATACGCAGTATTTT
j_call: TRBJ1-5; d_call: NA; v_call: TRBV6-1; clone_size: NA; cdr3_aa: CASSDYKIGTFSNQPQHF; cdr3_nt: TGTGCCAGCAGTGATTATAAGATTGGGACATTTAGCAATCAGCCCCAGCATTTT
j_call: TRBJ2-3; d_call: TRBD2; v_call: TRBV7-9; clone_size: NA; cdr3_aa: CATGTGTMSTDTQYF; cdr3_nt: TGTGCCACCGGGACCGGGACTATGAGCACAGATACGCAGTATTTT
j_call: TRBJ1-1; d_call: NA; v_call: TRBV19; clone_size: NA; cdr3_aa: CASSTQGANTEAFF; cdr3_nt: TGTGCCAGTAGTACCCAGGGTGCGAACACTGAAGCTTTCTTT
j_call: TRBJ2-7; d_call: NA; v_call: TRBV29-1; clone_size: NA; cdr3_aa: CSVEEAIGGYEQYF; cdr3_nt: TGCAGCGTTGAAGAGGCTATCGGCGGCTACGAGCAGTACTTC
j_call: TRBJ1-4; d_call: NA; v_call: TRBV6-5; clone_size: NA; cdr3_aa: CASRLDSSRNEKLFF; cdr3_nt: TGTGCCAGCAGACTCGACAGTTCCCGAAATGAAAAACTGTTTTTT
j_call: TRBJ1-5; d_call: NA; v_call: TRBV6-2/TRBV6-3; clone_size: NA; cdr3_aa: CASSYTVSNQPQHF; cdr3_nt: TGTGCCAGCAGTTACACAGTTAGCAATCAGCCCCAGCATTTT
j_call: TRBJ1-2; d_call: NA; v_call: TRBV30; clone_size: NA; cdr3_aa: CAWSNSYGYTF; cdr3_nt: TGTGCCTGGAGTAACAGCTATGGCTACACCTTC
j_call: TRBJ2-5; d_call: TRBD1; v_call: TRBV3-1/TRBV3-2; clone_size: NA; cdr3_aa: CASSQWKGQTPTQYF; cdr3_nt: TGTGCCAGCAGCCAGTGGAAGGGACAGACCCCCACCCAGTACTTC
j_call: TRBJ2-3; d_call: TRBD2; v_call: TRBV5-5; clone_size: once; cdr3_aa: CASSLEVQFSGRVSTDTQYF; cdr3_nt: TGTGCCAGCAGCTTGGAGGTCCAATTTAGCGGGAGGGTGAGCACAGATACGCAGTATTTT
j_call: TRBJ2-1; d_call: TRBD2; v_call: TRBV7-2; clone_size: NA; cdr3_aa: CASTLLAGDYNEQFF; cdr3_nt: TGTGCCAGCACTCTTCTAGCGGGAGACTACAATGAGCAGTTCTTC
j_call: TRBJ2-5; d_call: TRBD1; v_call: TRBV7-2; clone_size: NA; cdr3_aa: CASSLSGTGKETQYF; cdr3_nt: TGTGCCAGCAGCTTATCCGGGACAGGAAAAGAGACCCAGTACTTC
j_call: TRBJ1-2; d_call: TRBD1; v_call: TRBV6-1; clone_size: NA; cdr3_aa: CASSEEGQTWYGYTF; cdr3_nt: TGTGCCAGCAGTGAGGAGGGACAGACATGGTATGGCTACACCTTC
j_call: TRBJ2-7; d_call: TRBD1; v_call: TRBV14; clone_size: NA; cdr3_aa: CASSLLPGGYEQYF; cdr3_nt: TGTGCCAGCAGCCTGCTGCCAGGGGGATACGAGCAGTACTTC
j_call: TRBJ1-4; d_call: TRBD1; v_call: TRBV19; clone_size: NA; cdr3_aa: CASRDRENEKLFF; cdr3_nt: TGTGCCAGCCGGGACAGGGAAAATGAAAAACTGTTTTTT
j_call: TRBJ2-5; d_call: NA; v_call: TRBV7-9; clone_size: NA; cdr3_aa: CASSLVASEQETQYF; cdr3_nt: TGTGCCAGCAGCTTAGTGGCTAGCGAACAAGAGACCCAGTACTTC
j_call: TRBJ2-7; d_call: TRBD1; v_call: TRBV19; clone_size: NA; cdr3_aa: CASSIRTGGPYEQYF; cdr3_nt: TGTGCCAGTAGTATCCGGACAGGGGGACCCTACGAGCAGTACTTC
j_call: TRBJ2-7; d_call: TRBD1; v_call: TRBV6-8; clone_size: NA; cdr3_aa: CASTPGSGQCSYEQYF; cdr3_nt: TGTGCCAGCACGCCCGGGTCGGGACAGTGCTCCTACGAGCAGTACTTC
j_call: TRBJ2-3; d_call: NA; v_call: TRBV30; clone_size: NA; cdr3_aa: CAWSPKDTQYF; cdr3_nt: TGTGCCTGGAGTCCTAAAGATACGCAGTATTTT
j_call: TRBJ1-2; d_call: TRBD1; v_call: TRBV9; clone_size: NA; cdr3_aa: CASSSGQGRGYTF; cdr3_nt: TGTGCCAGCAGCTCTGGACAGGGACGGGGCTACACCTTC
j_call: TRBJ2-6; d_call: NA; v_call: TRBV3-1/TRBV3-2; clone_size: NA; cdr3_aa: CASSPRAGLANVLTF; cdr3_nt: TGTGCCAGCAGCCCACGGGCGGGGTTAGCCAACGTCCTGACTTTC
j_call: TRBJ1-2; d_call: NA; v_call: TRBV27; clone_size: NA; cdr3_aa: CASSLSLGDYGYTF; cdr3_nt: TGTGCCAGCAGTTTATCACTGGGCGACTATGGCTACACCTTC
j_call: TRBJ1-2; d_call: NA; v_call: TRBV11-2; clone_size: NA; cdr3_aa: CASSFRPGYGYTF; cdr3_nt: TGTGCCAGCAGCTTCCGGCCAGGGTATGGCTACACCTTC
j_call: TRBJ2-5; d_call: NA; v_call: TRBV2; clone_size: NA; cdr3_aa: CASREVSGRETQYF; cdr3_nt: TGTGCCAGCAGGGAGGTTAGCGGAAGGGAGACCCAGTACTTC
j_call: TRBJ2-6; d_call: TRBD1; v_call: TRBV19; clone_size: once; cdr3_aa: CASSTYATGAISGANVLTF; cdr3_nt: TGTGCCAGTAGTACTTACGCAACAGGGGCCATCTCTGGGGCCAACGTCCTGACTTTC
j_call: TRBJ2-7; d_call: TRBD1; v_call: TRBV30; clone_size: NA; cdr3_aa: CAWTRGLEQYF; cdr3_nt: TGTGCCTGGACGAGGGGGCTCGAGCAGTACTTC
j_call: TRBJ2-5; d_call: NA; v_call: TRBV5-4; clone_size: NA; cdr3_aa: CASSNDGGLQETQYF; cdr3_nt: TGTGCCAGCAGTAATGACGGGGGGCTACAAGAGACCCAGTACTTC